This TCR beta chain was recorded in a study of cytomegalovirus exposure and HLA in healthy donors. This clone was found a few times. Separation from the roughly 700-subject first cohort characterized the roughly 120-subject validation cohort, to which the donors belonged. Trimming cost V 5 bases and J 4 bases; bases outside gene matches: 4. Germline V CDR1 and CDR2: MDHEN, SYDVKM. The CDR3 contains 13 residues. Method: immunoSEQ multiplex PCR; TCRdb's copy keeps in-frame clones and lacks some. The sample carries a few hundred thousand clones, roughly 90% recorded once. This clonotype was obtained from a woman between 18 and 30 years old in good health and CMV-seronegative. The chain is built from TRBV28 and TRBJ2-7; 8 positions match TRBD1. Sample: PBMCs. The chain's CDR3 is CASSRTGFYEQYF. CDR3 nucleotides: TGTGCCAGCAGTAGGACAGGGTTTTACGAGCAGTACTTC.